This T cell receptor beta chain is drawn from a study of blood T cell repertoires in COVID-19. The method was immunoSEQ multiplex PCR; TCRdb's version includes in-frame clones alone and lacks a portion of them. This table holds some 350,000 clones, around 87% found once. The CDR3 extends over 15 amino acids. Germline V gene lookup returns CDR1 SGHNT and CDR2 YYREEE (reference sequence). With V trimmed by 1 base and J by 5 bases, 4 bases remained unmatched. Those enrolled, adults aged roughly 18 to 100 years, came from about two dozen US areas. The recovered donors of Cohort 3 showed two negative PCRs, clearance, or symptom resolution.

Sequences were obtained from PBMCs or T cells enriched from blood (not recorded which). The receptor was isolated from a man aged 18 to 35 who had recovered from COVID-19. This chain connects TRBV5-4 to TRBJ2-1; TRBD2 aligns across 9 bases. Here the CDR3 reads CASSLRLADNNEQFF. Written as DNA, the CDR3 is TGTGCCAGCAGCTTGCGACTAGCGGATAACAATGAGCAGTTCTTC.